This T cell receptor (beta chain) emerged from a study of cytomegalovirus exposure and HLA in healthy donors (TCRdb year 2017). Study-wide context: In an earlier analysis of under 750 of the donors, approximately 300 Gb of sequence data and 120 million or so unique TCR beta sequences from roughly 180 million T cells were reported. In addition to the first cohort of around 670 subjects, a separate validation cohort of approximately 130 different subjects was used. Rather than using new phenotypic data, the later analysis identified candidate immune exposures from TCR beta sequences and from how often those sequences occurred across donors. A later genetic analysis took genome-wide SNP genotypes for about 65% of the 666 donors and used that subset as a discovery cohort. Among the roughly 380 genotyped donors, around 81% belonged to the genetic ancestry cluster associated with self-reported Caucasian donors. HLA typing covered class I and class II loci at four-digit resolution. Every repertoire in the discovery cohort had been generated on one and the same sequencing platform. An earlier analysis of fewer than 700 of the donors applied high-throughput TCR beta sequencing to assess whether each TCR beta V gene segment acted as functional or pseudogenic. The study was designed to test whether signatures of past pathogen exposure could be identified by cataloging public T cell receptors. Donor age, sex, ethnicity and CMV serostatus were collected together with the repertoire data. Five DR-DQ haplotypes were handled as single units for association and clustering because linkage in the cohort was strong. Typing coverage varied by locus: roughly 629-640 donors for A, B, C, DRB1 and DQB1; approximately 500 for DQA1; more than 600 for DPA1; approximately 470 for DPB1. To study patterns of TCR occurrence, a later analysis re-analyzed previously published TCR beta repertoires from 550 to 800 donors and added high-resolution HLA genotyping. On average, around 230,000 unique TCR beta nucleotide sequences were sequenced per donor among fewer than 500 genotyped donors of the cohort, with 15% to 20% of those sequences being non-productive. The T cell repertoires of around 730 subjects were profiled by immunosequencing and related to cytomegalovirus serostatus. An early release covering around 630 HLA-typed donors comprised about 310 gigabases of sequencing data and tens of millions of unique TCR sequences. To predict cytomegalovirus infection status, the study combined high-throughput TCR immunosequencing, statistical association of individual TCRs with disease status, and machine learning.

The library was built by means of the immunoSEQ multiplex PCR assay. A mixture of 60 forward primers for TCR Vbeta segments and 13 reverse primers for TCR Jbeta segments was used in the multiplex PCR. The CDR3 region of rearranged TCR beta genes was amplified from genomic DNA by a multiplex PCR assay. On the Illumina HiSeq System, the amplified TCR beta libraries were sequenced as 87-base-pair reads. Concerning the study's data processing: Across the 670 or so repertoires, a later analysis counted 60 million to 90 million unique TCR beta chains, approximately 10 million of which were shared by at least two donors. Raw reads were error-corrected and collapsed into unique sequences by a nearest-neighbor algorithm in which closely related sequences were merged to remove PCR and sequencing errors. V, D and J gene segments were assigned by aligning CDR3 sequences to IMGT reference sequences. For a sequence to be retained, at least a six-nucleotide match to both a V gene segment and a J gene segment was required. A rearrangement counted as productive if the CDR3 had no stop codons and remained in frame with V and J, and every other rearrangement counted as non-productive. Following IMGT convention, CDR3 was defined as the stretch from the second conserved V-encoded cysteine to the conserved J-encoded phenylalanine. The earlier analysis of approximately 590 of the donors excluded any sequence lacking an unambiguous match to a single V gene segment. In an earlier analysis of around 590 of the donors, a V segment was called functional when productive rearrangements were above 56.7%, and segregating when the standard deviation between donors exceeded 5%. A statistical classification framework was developed to diagnose cytomegalovirus status using the catalog of TCR beta chain sequences. A later analysis assigned V and J genes by comparing TCR nucleotide sequences with IMGT/GENE-DB human TR gene sequences. A later analysis assigned CDR3 sequences and most-parsimonious VDJ recombination scenarios with the TCRdist pipeline. A later analysis defined each TCR beta chain by its CDR3 amino acid sequence plus V-gene family, and excluded reads lacking a unique V-gene family. In a later analysis, 450 to 600 highly shared, low-generation-probability nucleotide sequences were removed to address suspected cross-contamination and a sequencing artifact. For each public chain, a later analysis derived a clonal expansion index from normalized ranks of inferred template counts within each repertoire. Generation probabilities in a later analysis came from a VDJ recombination model fitted to out-of-frame rearrangements, and those results were checked against IGoR. A later analysis scored TCR-TCR, TCR-HLA and TCR-CMV co-occurrence with hypergeometric tests, applying a repertoire-size bias correction to TCR pairs. To estimate false discovery rates, a later analysis permuted the HLA or CMV assignments 20 times. A later analysis grouped co-occurring TCRs with DBSCAN, adding TCRdist sequence similarity when clustering within HLA-allele-positive subsets. Co-occurrence clustering excluded repertoires with fewer than 30,000 or more than 120,000 public chains, plus five with anomalous nucleotide sharing. TCRdb limited this immuneACCESS table to in-frame rearrangements with V and J called. A share of clones is missing; checked studies link under half to unresolved V genes, and the rest is unexplained. Clonal size and the V and J genes are those of that table, whereas D and trimming came from the DNA. This sample is represented by approximately 30,000 clones; roughly 64% of them were singletons. The leading ten clones occupy over 9% of the sample.

Broader findings and caveats from the paper: It was suggested by the authors that the approach could potentially be generalized to other disease states and immunological phenotypes. Correlated functional status among segregating V segments might be attributable to linkage disequilibrium, but an unknown experimental factor could not be ruled out. In vitro tests confirmed that a few of the cytomegalovirus-associated TCR beta chains recognize cytomegalovirus antigens. The classifier was reported to diagnose cytomegalovirus status with high specificity and sensitivity in both the original and validation cohorts. This cohort had only TCR beta chains sequenced, and the lack of alpha or paired-chain data limited which features could be detected. HLA typing was unavailable for some donors at each locus, so association tests used only the typed subset. In a later genetic analysis, a missense DCLRE1C variant was associated with V-gene and J-gene trimming of TCR beta chains, and the association was replicated in an independent cohort. Immune exposure information for the cohort was limited to CMV serostatus. While some public TCRs were present in many individuals, most TCR sequences turned up only very rarely across donors. The presence/absence analyses assumed that sequencing depth was roughly uniform across donors, and that assumption may not be true. A later genetic analysis reported fewer N-insertions in productive TCRs among donors in an Asian-associated ancestry cluster than the roughly 700-donor mean. In a later analysis, several top co-occurrence clusters were reported to appear linked to parvovirus B19, influenza, CMV and Epstein-Barr virus. A later analysis found that TCR association rates varied across HLA loci, with DRB1 alleles showing the most associated TCRs and HLA-C alleles the fewest. The earlier analysis of 587 of the donors excluded around 17 rarely observed V segments, including chromosome 9 orphons, because counts were too low. A further reported finding was that TCR beta sequences accurately predicted the HLA-A and HLA-B alleles for most subjects in the first cohort. The sequencing pipeline was judged likely to have produced a cluster of highly shared sequence variants as a technical artifact. A later analysis associated about 17,000 TCR beta sequences with specific HLA alleles at a false discovery rate of 0.05. In a later analysis, HLA-associated TCR beta chains were found to be more clonally expanded and to have lower generation probabilities than equally common non-associated chains. Because the 87-base-pair reads could not distinguish some IMGT-functional V segments, including TRBV6-2 and TRBV6-3, those segments were excluded. Broadly in line with IMGT annotations, most TCR beta V segments showed up in productive rearrangements about 90% or about 30% of the time in an earlier analysis of 450 to 600 of the donors. According to a later analysis, most CMV-associated TCR beta chains appeared to be HLA-restricted, and the HLA associations seemed to be driven largely by CMV exposure. Strong co-occurrence of HLA alleles, especially DR and DQ, made assigning TCR associations to individual alleles difficult. A total of 150 to 200 TCR beta chains were listed by the study as associated with cytomegalovirus.

About this clone itself: Its target antigen remains unknown. No base-level quality is on record; no much larger clone is a single base apart.

Clipping removes 1 base from V and 8 bases from J, with 2 as the unmatched junction base count. From its cysteine to its phenylalanine, the CDR3 spans 14 amino acids. Solely the CDR3 DNA is kept, with 42 bases framed from the first base. As encoded in the germline V gene, CDR1 is KGHSH while CDR2 is LQKENI. In total, 630 or so healthy bone marrow donors made up the cohort. All cohort members were sampled while nominally healthy, although unrecorded immune exposures were likely present. The donor tested CMV seropositive and was one of the 289 seropositive cohort members. A peripheral blood sample was provided by each donor, and peripheral blood mononuclear cells were used for TCR beta sequencing. The Qiagen DNeasy Blood Extraction Kit was used to extract genomic DNA from the blood cell samples.

The sequencing sample was made of PBMCs. The sequence was obtained from a man in his forties in good health and CMV-seropositive. The chain links TRBV18 with TRBJ1-6; 7 nucleotides in the junction match TRBD1. The CDR3 has the sequence CASSPQGADSPLHF. At the DNA level, the sequence is TGTGCCAGCTCACCACAGGGGGCAGATTCACCCCTCCACTTT.